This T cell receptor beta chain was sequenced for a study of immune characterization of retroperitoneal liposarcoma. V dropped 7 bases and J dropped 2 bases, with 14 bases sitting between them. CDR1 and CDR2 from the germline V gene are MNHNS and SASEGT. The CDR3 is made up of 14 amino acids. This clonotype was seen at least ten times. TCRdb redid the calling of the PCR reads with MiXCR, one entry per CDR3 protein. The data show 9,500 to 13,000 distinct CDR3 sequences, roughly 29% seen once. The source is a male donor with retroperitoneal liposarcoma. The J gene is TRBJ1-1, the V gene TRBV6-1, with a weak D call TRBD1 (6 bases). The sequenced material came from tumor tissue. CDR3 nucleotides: TGTGCCAGCACCAGCGGGACACCCAACACTGAAGCTTTCTTT. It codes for CASTSGTPNTEAFF.